This T cell receptor (beta chain) was sequenced during a study of blood T cell repertoires in COVID-19. Study-level background: The study drew acute and convalescent COVID-19 samples from the United States, Italy and Spain. T cells, B-cell-depleted T cells, or PBMCs supplied cDNA or gDNA.

Per the original data handling: Amplifying reference gene primers gave estimates of nucleated cell counts. Clones were read by immunoSEQ multiplex PCR, and TCRdb kept only the in-frame ones, dropping some. The V and J calls and clone size were taken over from that table, and D and trimming were inferred from the DNA. The sample records more than 100,000 clones, 81% being singletons. V lost 0 bases and J lost 4, with 20 bases in between. Germline lookup yields CDR1 SGDLS and CDR2 YYNGEE. The CDR3 totals 17 residues. Sequenced sample: peripheral blood. The V call is TRBV9, the J call TRBJ2-7, with D possibly matching TRBD2 (6 bases). The sequence derives from a woman in her fifties or sixties with active or convalescent COVID-19. CDR3 nucleotides: TGTGCCAGCAGCGTAGAGGATAGGCTCGGGAGTTCTTACGAGCAGTACTTC. Encoded protein: CASSVEDRLGSSYEQYF.